This T cell receptor (beta chain) is from a study of cytomegalovirus exposure and HLA in healthy donors. This clone was picked up one time. Its antigen is as yet unknown. Study-level points and caveats: Reportedly, diagnosis of cytomegalovirus status by the classifier showed high specificity and sensitivity.

V was clipped by 0 bases and J by 0 bases, with 18 bases between them. Germline assignment: CDR1 SGHRS and CDR2 YFSETQ. The CDR3 spans 18 residues. PCR was performed using 60 Vbeta and 13 Jbeta primers. Only in-frame clones appear in the TCRdb table, and some are missing; sequencing was by immunoSEQ multiplex PCR. This sample carries around 150,000 clones, 82% of them seen once, and the ten largest clones take roughly 1.6%. The rearrangement uses TRBV5-1 and TRBJ1-1; D is unclear. Sample: PBMCs. This receptor was identified in a girl aged 10 to 17 in good health and CMV-seropositive. The CDR3 loop is CASSLASSGWEMNTEAFF. CDR3 bases: TGCGCCAGCAGCTTGGCTAGTAGTGGCTGGGAGATGAACACTGAAGCTTTCTTT. The entire variable domain, with the rest obtained from reference TRBV5-1 and TRBJ1-1, is as follows: KAGVTQTPRYLIKTRGQQVTLSCSPISGHRSVSWYQQTPGQGLQFLFEYFSETQRNKGNFPGRFSGRQFSNSRSEMNVSTLELGDSALYLCASSLASSGWEMNTEAFFGQGTRLTVV.